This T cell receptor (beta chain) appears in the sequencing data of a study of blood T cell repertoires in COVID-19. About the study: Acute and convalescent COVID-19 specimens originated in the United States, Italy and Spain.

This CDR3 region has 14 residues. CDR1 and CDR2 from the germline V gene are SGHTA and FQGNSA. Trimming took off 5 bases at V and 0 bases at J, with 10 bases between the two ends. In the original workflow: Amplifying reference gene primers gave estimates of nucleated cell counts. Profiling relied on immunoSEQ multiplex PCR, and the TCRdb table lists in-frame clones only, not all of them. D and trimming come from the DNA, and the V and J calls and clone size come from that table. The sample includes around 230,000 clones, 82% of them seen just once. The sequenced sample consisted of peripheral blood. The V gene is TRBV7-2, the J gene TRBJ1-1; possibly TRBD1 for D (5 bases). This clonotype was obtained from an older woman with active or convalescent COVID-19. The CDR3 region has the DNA TGTGCCAGCAGCCCCGACAGATTGAACACTGAAGCTTTCTTT. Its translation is CASSPDRLNTEAFF. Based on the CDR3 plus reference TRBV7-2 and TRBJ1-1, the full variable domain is GAGVSQSPSNKVTEKGKDVELRCDPISGHTALYWYRQSLGQGLEFLIYFQGNSAPDKSGLPSDRFSAERTGGSVSTLTIQRTQQEDSAVYLCASSPDRLNTEAFFGQGTRLTVV.